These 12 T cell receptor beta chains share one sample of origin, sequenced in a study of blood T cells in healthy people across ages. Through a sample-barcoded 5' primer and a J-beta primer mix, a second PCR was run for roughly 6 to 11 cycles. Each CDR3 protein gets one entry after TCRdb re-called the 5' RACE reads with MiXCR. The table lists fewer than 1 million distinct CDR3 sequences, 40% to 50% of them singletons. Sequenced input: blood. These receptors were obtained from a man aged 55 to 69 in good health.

The CDR3 spells CASSQQGPYEQYF. The CDR3 nucleotides are TGTGCCAGCAGCCAGCAGGGGCCCTACGAGCAGTACTTC. The chain couples TRBV14 to TRBJ2-7; a weak D match, TRBD1 (6 bases). V lost 3 bases, J lost 2 bases, and 8 bases lay in between. This CDR3 is 13 amino acids long. Germline lookup yields CDR1 SGHDN and CDR2 FVKESK. Full variable domain (outside the CDR3, taken from reference TRBV14 and TRBJ2-7): EAGVTQFPSHSVIEKGQTVTLRCDPISGHDNLYWYRRVMGKEIKFLLHFVKESKQDESGMPNNRFLAERTGGTYSTLKVQPAELEDSGVYFCASSQQGPYEQYFGPGTRLTVT.

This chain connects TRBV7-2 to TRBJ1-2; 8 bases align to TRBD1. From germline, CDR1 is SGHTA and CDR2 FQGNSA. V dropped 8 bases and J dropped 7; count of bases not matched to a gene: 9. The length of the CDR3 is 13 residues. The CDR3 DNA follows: TGTGCCAGCGGCCCGACAGGGGCTCCTGGCTACACCTTC. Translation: CASGPTGAPGYTF.

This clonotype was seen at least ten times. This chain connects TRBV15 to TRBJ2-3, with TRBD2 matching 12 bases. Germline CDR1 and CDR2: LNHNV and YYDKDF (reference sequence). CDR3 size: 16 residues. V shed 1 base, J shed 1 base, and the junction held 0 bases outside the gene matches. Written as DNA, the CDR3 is TGTGCCACCAGCAGAGGACTAGCGGGGGGCACAGATACGCAGTATTTT. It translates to CATSRGLAGGTDTQYF.

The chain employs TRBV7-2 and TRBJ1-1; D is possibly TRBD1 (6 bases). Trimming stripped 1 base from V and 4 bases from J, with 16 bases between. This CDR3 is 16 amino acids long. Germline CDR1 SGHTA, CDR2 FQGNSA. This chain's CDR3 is CASSLGGGGGLTEAFF. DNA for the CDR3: TGTGCCAGCAGCTTAGGGGGGGGCGGAGGGCTCACTGAAGCTTTCTTT.

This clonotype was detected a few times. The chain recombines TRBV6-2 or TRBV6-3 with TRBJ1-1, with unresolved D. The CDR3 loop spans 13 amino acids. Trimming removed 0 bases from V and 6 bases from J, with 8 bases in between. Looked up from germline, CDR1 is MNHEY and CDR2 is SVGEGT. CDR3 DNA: TGTGCCAGCAGTTACTCGAGGGTATCTGAAGCTTTCTTT. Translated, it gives CASSYSRVSEAFF.

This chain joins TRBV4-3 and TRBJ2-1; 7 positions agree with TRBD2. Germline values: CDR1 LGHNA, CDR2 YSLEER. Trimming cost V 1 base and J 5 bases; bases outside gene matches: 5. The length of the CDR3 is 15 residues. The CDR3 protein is CASSQALRGDNEQFF. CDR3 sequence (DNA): TGCGCCAGCAGCCAAGCGTTACGGGGGGACAATGAGCAGTTCTTC.

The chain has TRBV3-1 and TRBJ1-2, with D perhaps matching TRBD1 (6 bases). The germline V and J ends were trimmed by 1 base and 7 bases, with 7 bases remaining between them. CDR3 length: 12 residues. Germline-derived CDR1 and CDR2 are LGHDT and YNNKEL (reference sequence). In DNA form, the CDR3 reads TGTGCCAGCAGCCAAGCAGGGGTTGGCTACACCTTC. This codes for CASSQAGVGYTF.

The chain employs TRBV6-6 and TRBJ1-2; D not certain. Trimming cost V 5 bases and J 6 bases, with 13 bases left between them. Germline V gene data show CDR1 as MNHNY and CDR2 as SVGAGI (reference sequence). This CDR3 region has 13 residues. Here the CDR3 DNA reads TGTGCCAGCAGTGACGAGAGCTACAATGGCTACACCTTC. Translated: CASSDESYNGYTF.

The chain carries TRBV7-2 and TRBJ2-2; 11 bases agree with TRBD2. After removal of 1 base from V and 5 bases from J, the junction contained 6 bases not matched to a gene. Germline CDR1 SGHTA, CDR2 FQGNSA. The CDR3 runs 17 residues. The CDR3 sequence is CASSLEPSGGRTGELFF. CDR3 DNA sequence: TGTGCCAGCAGCTTAGAACCTAGCGGGGGGAGGACCGGGGAGCTGTTTTTT. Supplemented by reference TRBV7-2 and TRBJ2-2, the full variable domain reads GAGVSQSPSNKVTEKGKDVELRCDPISGHTALYWYRQSLGQGLEFLIYFQGNSAPDKSGLPSDRFSAERTGGSVSTLTIQRTQQEDSAVYLCASSLEPSGGRTGELFFGEGSRLTVL.

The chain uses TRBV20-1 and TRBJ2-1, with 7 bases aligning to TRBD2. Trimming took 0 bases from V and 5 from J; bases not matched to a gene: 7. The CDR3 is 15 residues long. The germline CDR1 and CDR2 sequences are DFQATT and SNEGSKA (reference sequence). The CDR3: CSARDSSGANNEQFF. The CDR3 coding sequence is TGCAGTGCTAGAGATTCAAGCGGGGCAAACAATGAGCAGTTCTTC.

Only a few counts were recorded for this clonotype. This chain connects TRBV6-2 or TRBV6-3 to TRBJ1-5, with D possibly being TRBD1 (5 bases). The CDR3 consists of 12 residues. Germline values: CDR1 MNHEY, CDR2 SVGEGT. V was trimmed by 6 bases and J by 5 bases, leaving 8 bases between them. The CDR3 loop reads CASRDKYQPQHF. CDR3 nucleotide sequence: TGTGCCAGCAGGGACAAGTATCAGCCCCAGCATTTT.

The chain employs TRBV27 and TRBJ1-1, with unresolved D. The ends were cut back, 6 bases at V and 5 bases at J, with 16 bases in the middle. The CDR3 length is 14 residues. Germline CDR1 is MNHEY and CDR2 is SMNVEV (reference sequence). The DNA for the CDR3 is TGTGCCAGCAGGGCCTCGGGCTTGTGGACTGAAGCTTTCTTT. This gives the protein CASRASGLWTEAFF.